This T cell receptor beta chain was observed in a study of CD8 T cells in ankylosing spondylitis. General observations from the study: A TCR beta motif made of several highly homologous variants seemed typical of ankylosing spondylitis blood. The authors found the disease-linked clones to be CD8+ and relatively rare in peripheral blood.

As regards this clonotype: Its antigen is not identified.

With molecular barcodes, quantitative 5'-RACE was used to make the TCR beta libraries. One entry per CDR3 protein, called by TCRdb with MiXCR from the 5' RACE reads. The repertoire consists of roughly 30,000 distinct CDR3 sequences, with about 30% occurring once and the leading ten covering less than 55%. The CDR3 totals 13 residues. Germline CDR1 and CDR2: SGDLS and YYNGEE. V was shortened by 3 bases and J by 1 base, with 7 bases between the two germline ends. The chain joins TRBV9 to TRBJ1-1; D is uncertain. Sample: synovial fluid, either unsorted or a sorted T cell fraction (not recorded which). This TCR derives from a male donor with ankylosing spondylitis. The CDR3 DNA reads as TGTGCCAGCAGCGATCAGTGGAACACTGAAGCTTTCTTT. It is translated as CASSDQWNTEAFF.